These 29 T cell receptor beta chains were sequenced from one sample in a study of OX40 agonist ivuxolimab in advanced cancers. Sequenced by immunoSEQ multiplex PCR; TCRdb stores in-frame clones only, minus some. The data show some 28,000 clones, approximately 83% seen once. The sample consisted of CD4+ or CD8+ T cells sorted from blood, taken in a trial of the OX40 agonist ivuxolimab. The receptors stem from an adult with an advanced solid tumor such as melanoma, head and neck, liver or kidney cancer.

The rearrangement joins TRBV13 to TRBJ2-7, with TRBD2 identical over 10 bases. Germline V gene lookup returns CDR1 PRHDT and CDR2 FYEKMQ (reference sequence). V dropped 1 base and J dropped 2; count of bases not matched to a gene: 8. The CDR3 spans 17 residues. As DNA, the CDR3 is TGTGCCAGCAGCTTAGAGGTAACCGGGACTAGCGCCTACGAGCAGTACTTC. Translating it yields CASSLEVTGTSAYEQYF.

The chain uses TRBV5-6 and TRBJ1-4, with TRBD1 as a possible D gene (5 bases). The CDR3 consists of 18 residues. Germline V gives CDR1 SGHDT, CDR2 YYEEEE. Between the trimmed V and J ends, which lost 5 bases and 7 bases, there was a span of 27 bases. Written as DNA, the CDR3 is TGTGCCAGCAGTCCCTCCCCTTGGGCGGGGGGAATATCTGAAAAACTGTTTTTT. Its translation is CASSPSPWAGGISEKLFF.

V is TRBV6-1 and J is TRBJ2-1; perhaps TRBD1 as D (6 bases). Germline values: CDR1 MNHNS, CDR2 SASEGT. Deletions cut 4 bases from V and 3 bases from J, with 10 bases between. The CDR3 runs to 14 residues. The CDR3 reads CASSGRTVYNEQFF. The CDR3 region has the DNA TGTGCCAGCAGTGGCAGGACAGTCTACAATGAGCAGTTCTTC.

The chain has TRBV4-1 and TRBJ2-2, with TRBD2 as a possible D gene (6 bases). The CDR3 is 12 amino acids. Trimming left V 4 bases short and J 6 bases short, with 6 bases between. Germline CDR1 MGHRA, CDR2 YSYEKL. CDR3 DNA sequence: TGCGCCAGCAGCCCGGGGGCCGGGGAGCTGTTTTTT. Amino acids: CASSPGAGELFF.

The V call is TRBV5-4, the J call TRBJ2-7, with 7 bases matching TRBD1. V was pared by 4 bases and J by 1 base, with 5 bases of the junction left unmatched. The CDR3 sequence is 14 residues long. Per the germline V gene, CDR1 is SGHNT and CDR2 is YYREEE (reference sequence). CDR3 nucleotide sequence: TGTGCCAGCAGCCAAGGGGACAGTTCCTACGAGCAGTACTTC. Protein: CASSQGDSSYEQYF.

V gene TRBV5-1 combines with J gene TRBJ2-4; D unclear. V was pared by 0 bases and J by 3 bases, with 7 bases between. There are 14 residues in the CDR3. The germline gives CDR1 SGHRS, CDR2 YFSETQ. The CDR3 here is CASSLGRDKNIQYF. In nucleotides, the CDR3 is TGCGCCAGCAGCTTGGGAAGGGACAAAAACATTCAGTACTTC.

The CDR3 is CASGLADGIETQYF. CDR3 DNA: TGTGCTAGTGGTTTGGCAGACGGAATAGAGACCCAGTACTTC. V and J are TRBV12-5 and TRBJ2-5; D is uncertain. Trimming left V 1 base short and J 4 bases short, with 10 bases between. Germline V gene data show CDR1 as LGHNT and CDR2 as FRNRAP. The CDR3 is 14 amino acids.

This clone was counted between two and nine times. The gene calls are TRBV7-9 and TRBJ2-7; TRBD1 might be the D (5 bases). Germline loops: CDR1 SEHNR, CDR2 FQNEAQ (reference sequence). This CDR3 has 14 amino acids. V lost 1 base and J 3 bases, leaving 10 bases between the germline ends. The CDR3 spells CASSLVGRDYEQYF. CDR3 coding DNA: TGTGCCAGCAGCTTAGTGGGCAGGGACTACGAGCAGTACTTC.

This clone was seen repeatedly, ten times or more. Here the CDR3 DNA reads TGTGCCAGCTCACCACCATCCGGGGGCAGGGAGGGAGAGACCCAGTACTTC. Translation gives CASSPPSGGREGETQYF. J is TRBJ2-5 and V is TRBV18, with a possible D match to TRBD2 (7 bases). Trimming took off 0 bases at V and 4 bases at J, with 18 bases between the two ends. The CDR3 length is 17 residues. Germline lookup yields CDR1 KGHSH and CDR2 LQKENI.

The chain recombines TRBV19 with TRBJ2-1; TRBD2 agrees at 7 bases. The CDR3 totals 17 residues. Trimming took 3 bases from V and 1 from J; bases not matched to a gene: 9. Germline lookup yields CDR1 LNHDA and CDR2 SQIVND (reference sequence). CDR3 sequence reads: CASSIGRTRDSYNEQFF. The CDR3 DNA reads TGTGCCAGTAGTATTGGTCGGACTAGGGATTCCTACAATGAGCAGTTCTTC.

The V call is TRBV5-6, the J call TRBJ2-3, with D possibly TRBD1 on 5 matching bases. V was clipped by 4 bases and J by 3 bases, with 15 bases between them. The CDR3 contains 15 residues. The germline gives CDR1 SGHDT, CDR2 YYEEEE. CDR3 in DNA: TGTGCCAGCAGCCCCAGGGAACATTTAACAGATACGCAGTATTTT. It specifies CASSPREHLTDTQYF.

In regard to this clone: Within the sample, other DNA sequences also encode this same CDR3. This chain joins TRBV18 and TRBJ2-1; 10 nucleotides match TRBD1. Germline V gives CDR1 KGHSH, CDR2 LQKENI. The trim removed 3 bases at V and 3 bases at J, leaving 2 bases unmatched. This CDR3 contains 15 residues. This chain's CDR3 is CASSPRDRGYNEQFF. The CDR3 bases are TGTGCCAGCTCACCCCGGGACAGGGGCTACAATGAGCAGTTCTTC.

The chain recombines TRBV6-5 with TRBJ2-7; TRBD1 is a possible D gene (5 bases). CDR1 is MNHEY and CDR2 is SVGAGI in the germline V gene. V lost 0 bases and J lost 13, with 16 bases in between. The CDR3 has 13 residues. The CDR3 DNA sequence: TGTGCCAGCAGTTACTCCAGCCCAGGGATCGGATACTTC. This encodes CASSYSSPGIGYF.

The J gene is TRBJ2-7, the V gene TRBV7-9, with D unclear. The CDR3 extends over 13 amino acids. V dropped 4 bases and J dropped 3 bases, with 10 bases sitting between them. The germline gives CDR1 SEHNR, CDR2 FQNEAQ (reference sequence). The CDR3, as DNA: TGTGCCAGCAGCTCTGGGTCTCTCTACGAGCAGTACTTC. Protein product: CASSSGSLYEQYF.

The CDR3 region is CASSETGTGGYNEQFF. CDR3 coding DNA: TGTGCCAGCAGCGAAACCGGGACAGGGGGCTACAATGAGCAGTTCTTC. V usage is TRBV6-4 and J usage is TRBJ2-1, with 11 bases matching TRBD1. The length of the CDR3 is 16 residues. Germline values: CDR1 MRHNA, CDR2 SNTAGT. The V and J ends lost 6 bases and 3 bases, in that order; junction bases with no gene match: 7.

The chain carries TRBV11-2 and TRBJ1-6; D gene unclear. V was cut by 1 base and J by 7 bases, with 5 bases left in between. CDR3 length equals 13 residues. Germline-derived CDR1 and CDR2 are SGHAT and FQNNGV. The CDR3 is CASSLAQNSPLHF. The CDR3 DNA follows: TGTGCCAGCAGCTTAGCCCAAAATTCACCCCTCCACTTT. The whole variable domain, remainder taken from reference TRBV11-2 and TRBJ1-6, is EAGVAQSPRYKIIEKRQSVAFWCNPISGHATLYWYQQILGQGPKLLIQFQNNGVVDDSQLPKDRFSAERLKGVDSTLKIQPAKLEDSAVYLCASSLAQNSPLHFGNGTRLTVT.

This rearrangement joins TRBV2 to TRBJ2-5, with D possibly matching TRBD2 (5 bases). Trimming cost V 8 bases and J 0 bases, with 7 bases left between them. This CDR3 has 12 residues. Germline CDR1 and CDR2: SNHLY and FYNNEI. CDR3 in amino acids: CASSDYQETQYF. The CDR3 DNA sequence: TGTGCCAGCTCGGACTACCAAGAGACCCAGTACTTC.

V gene TRBV11-2 combines with J gene TRBJ1-4, with D possibly TRBD1 on 5 matching bases. CDR1 is SGHAT, CDR2 FQNNGV, per germline. The CDR3 is 17 residues long. Deletions cut 5 bases from V and 0 bases from J, with 16 bases between. CDR3 protein: CASSPGGGTATNEKLFF. The CDR3, as DNA: TGTGCCAGCAGCCCAGGTGGGGGGACGGCAACTAATGAAAAACTGTTTTTT.

This rearrangement joins TRBV7-9 to TRBJ2-2; the match to TRBD1 covers 7 bases. This CDR3 contains 18 residues. In germline, CDR1 is SEHNR, CDR2 FQNEAQ (reference sequence). V was pared by 10 bases and J by 3 bases, with 20 bases of the junction left unmatched. The CDR3 region has the DNA TGTGCCACTTCGATCCCCCCTAGACAGGGAAGGGACACCGGGGAGCTGTTTTTT. The encoded protein is CATSIPPRQGRDTGELFF.

This clone is judged medium-sized. This chain uses TRBV6-6 with TRBJ2-7, with D maybe TRBD1 (6 bases). V was clipped by 2 bases and J by 11 bases, with 16 bases between them. Germline-derived CDR1 and CDR2 are MNHNY and SVGAGI (reference sequence). CDR3 size: 13 residues. The CDR3: CASSYGRQEEEYF. The CDR3 DNA sequence: TGTGCCAGCAGTTACGGTAGACAGGAGGAAGAGTACTTC.

The chain is built from TRBV5-1 and TRBJ2-2; D possibly corresponds to TRBD2 (6 bases). Trimming stripped 6 bases from V and 4 bases from J, with 13 bases between. Germline V gives CDR1 SGHRS, CDR2 YFSETQ. CDR3 length: 14 residues. The CDR3 bases are TGCGCCAGCATCAATAGGGAGGCCACCGGGGAGCTGTTTTTT. This encodes CASINREATGELFF.

The chain employs TRBV25-1 and TRBJ1-5, with a weak D call TRBD1 (6 bases). Per germline, CDR1 MGHDK and CDR2 SYGVNS. The CDR3 runs to 15 residues. V shed 8 bases and J shed 2 bases, with 16 bases lying between them. CDR3 protein: CASGEGGRRNQPQHF. CDR3 DNA sequence: TGTGCCAGCGGCGAAGGGGGGCGCCGCAATCAGCCCCAGCATTTT.

The chain is built from TRBV4-1 and TRBJ2-7, with D possibly being TRBD1 or TRBD2 (5 bases each). The germline V and J ends were trimmed by 3 bases and 4 bases, with 10 bases remaining between them. CDR1 is MGHRA, CDR2 YSYEKL, per germline. The CDR3 runs to 13 residues. CDR3 protein: CASSQGPVYEQYF. The CDR3 nucleotides are TGCGCCAGCAGCCAGGGACCCGTTTACGAGCAGTACTTC.

This clone was counted many times. The V and J genes are TRBV19 and TRBJ2-7; no clear D. CDR3 length equals 14 residues. The V and J ends lost 5 bases and 5 bases respectively, with 16 bases between them. The V gene's germline CDR1 is LNHDA and CDR2 SQIVND (reference sequence). The CDR3: CASSSGVLNDEQYF. The CDR3 DNA reads as TGTGCCAGTAGTTCTGGTGTTCTTAACGACGAGCAGTACTTC.

This clone was detected a few times. The chain employs TRBV10-1 and TRBJ1-1; a weak D match, TRBD1 (5 bases). V gave up 0 bases and J gave up 6 bases, with 14 bases separating them. CDR3 length equals 15 residues. Germline V gene sequence: CDR1 WNHNN, CDR2 SYGVQD (reference sequence). The CDR3 here is CASSESPSGEAEAFF. DNA for the CDR3: TGCGCCAGCAGTGAGTCGCCCTCGGGGGAGGCTGAAGCTTTCTTT.

The V gene is TRBV28, the J gene TRBJ2-7; 10 positions agree with TRBD1. Germline V gives CDR1 MDHEN, CDR2 SYDVKM. V dropped 1 base and J dropped 6; count of bases not matched to a gene: 6. This CDR3 is 15 amino acids long. The CDR3 DNA follows: TGTGCCAGCAGTTTATCGGACAGGGGGTTGGGCGAGCAGTACTTC. Amino acid sequence: CASSLSDRGLGEQYF.

This CDR3 is CASSSKGLAAPQETQYF. CDR3 bases: TGTGCCAGCAGTTCCAAGGGACTAGCGGCGCCTCAAGAGACCCAGTACTTC. This sequence joins TRBV27 and TRBJ2-5; 11 bases align to TRBD2. The J segment lost 2 bases and the V segment lost 4 bases, leaving 9 bases of the junction unmatched. CDR1 and CDR2 from the germline V gene are MNHEY and SMNVEV (reference sequence). This CDR3 spans 17 amino acids.

The chain carries TRBV4-1 and TRBJ2-7; D gene unclear. CDR3 size: 13 residues. Trimming took 0 bases from V and 4 from J, leaving 7 bases between them. Germline CDR1 and CDR2: MGHRA and YSYEKL. DNA for the CDR3: TGCGCCAGCAGCCAAGATGCTAGTTACGAGCAGTACTTC. The encoded protein is CASSQDASYEQYF.

V gene TRBV7-9 combines with J gene TRBJ2-3; perhaps TRBD1 as D (5 bases). The ends were cut back, 3 bases at V and 6 bases at J, with 16 bases in the middle. The CDR3 is 15 residues long. Germline loops: CDR1 SEHNR, CDR2 FQNEAQ (reference sequence). CDR3 in amino acids: CASSLKGWPSDTQYF. The CDR3 bases are TGTGCCAGCAGCTTGAAGGGGTGGCCGTCGGATACGCAGTATTTT.